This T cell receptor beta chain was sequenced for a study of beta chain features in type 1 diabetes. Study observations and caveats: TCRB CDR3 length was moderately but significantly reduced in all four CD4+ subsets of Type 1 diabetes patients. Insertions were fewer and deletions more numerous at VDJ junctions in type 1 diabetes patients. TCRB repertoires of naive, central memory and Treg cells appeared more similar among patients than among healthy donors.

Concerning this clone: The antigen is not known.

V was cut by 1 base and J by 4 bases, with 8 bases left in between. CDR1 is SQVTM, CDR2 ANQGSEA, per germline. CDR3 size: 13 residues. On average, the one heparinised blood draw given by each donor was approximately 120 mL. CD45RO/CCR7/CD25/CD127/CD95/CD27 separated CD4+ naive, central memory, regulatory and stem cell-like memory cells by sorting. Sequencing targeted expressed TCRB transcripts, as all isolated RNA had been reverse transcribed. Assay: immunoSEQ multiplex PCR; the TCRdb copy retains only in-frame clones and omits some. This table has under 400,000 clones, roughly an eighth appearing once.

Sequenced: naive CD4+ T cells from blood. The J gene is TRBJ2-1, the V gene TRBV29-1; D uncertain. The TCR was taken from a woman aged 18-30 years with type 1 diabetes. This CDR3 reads CSVEATEYNEQFF. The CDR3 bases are TGCAGCGTTGAAGCCACAGAGTACAATGAGCAGTTCTTC.